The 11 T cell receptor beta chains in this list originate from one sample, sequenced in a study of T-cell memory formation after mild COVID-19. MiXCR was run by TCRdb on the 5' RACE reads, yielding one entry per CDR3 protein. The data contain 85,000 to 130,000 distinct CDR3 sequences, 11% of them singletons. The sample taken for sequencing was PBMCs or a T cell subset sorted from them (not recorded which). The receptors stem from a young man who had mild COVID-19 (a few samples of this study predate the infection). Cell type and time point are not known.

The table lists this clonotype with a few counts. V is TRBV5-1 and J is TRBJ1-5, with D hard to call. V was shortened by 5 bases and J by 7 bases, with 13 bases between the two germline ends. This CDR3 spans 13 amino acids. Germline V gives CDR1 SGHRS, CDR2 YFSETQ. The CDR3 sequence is CASSRWSGQPQHF. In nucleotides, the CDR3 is TGCGCCAGCAGTCGATGGTCTGGGCAGCCCCAGCATTTT.

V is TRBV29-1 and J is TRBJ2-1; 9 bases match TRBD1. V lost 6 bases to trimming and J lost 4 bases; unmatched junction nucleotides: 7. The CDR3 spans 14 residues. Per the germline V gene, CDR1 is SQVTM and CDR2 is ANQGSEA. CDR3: CSVVGTGSYNEQFF. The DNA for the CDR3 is TGCAGCGTGGTAGGGACAGGGTCATACAATGAGCAGTTCTTC.

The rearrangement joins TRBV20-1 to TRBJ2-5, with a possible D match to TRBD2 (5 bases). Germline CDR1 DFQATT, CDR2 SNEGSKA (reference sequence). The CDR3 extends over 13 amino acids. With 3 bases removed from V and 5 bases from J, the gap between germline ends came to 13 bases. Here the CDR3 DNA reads TGCAGTGCTAGGAATCGGGGTTTCGAGACCCAGTACTTC. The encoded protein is CSARNRGFETQYF.

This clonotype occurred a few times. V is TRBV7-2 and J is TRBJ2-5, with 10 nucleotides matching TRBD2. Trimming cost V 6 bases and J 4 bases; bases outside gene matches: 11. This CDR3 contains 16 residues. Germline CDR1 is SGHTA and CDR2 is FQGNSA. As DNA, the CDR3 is TGTGCCAGCAGACAAACAAGCGGGGGGGCCTCAGAGACCCAGTACTTC. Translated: CASRQTSGGASETQYF.

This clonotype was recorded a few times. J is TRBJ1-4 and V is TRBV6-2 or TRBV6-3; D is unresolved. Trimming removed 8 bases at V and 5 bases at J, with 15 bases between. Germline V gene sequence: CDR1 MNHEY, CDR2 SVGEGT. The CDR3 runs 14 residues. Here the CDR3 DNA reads TGTGCCAGCGGTGAGAGGCAGAAGAATGAAAAACTGTTTTTT. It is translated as CASGERQKNEKLFF.

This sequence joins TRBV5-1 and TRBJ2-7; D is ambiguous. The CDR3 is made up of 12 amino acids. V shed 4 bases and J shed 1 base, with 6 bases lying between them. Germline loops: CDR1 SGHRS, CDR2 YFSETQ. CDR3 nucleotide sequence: TGCGCCAGCAGCGACGAGTCCTACGAGCAGTACTTC. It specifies CASSDESYEQYF. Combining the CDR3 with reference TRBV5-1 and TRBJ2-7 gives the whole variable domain KAGVTQTPRYLIKTRGQQVTLSCSPISGHRSVSWYQQTPGQGLQFLFEYFSETQRNKGNFPGRFSGRQFSNSRSEMNVSTLELGDSALYLCASSDESYEQYFGPGTRLTVT.

For the CDR3, the DNA is TGTGCCAGCAGTCCCAACAGGGCCACCGGGGAGCTGTTTTTT. Residues: CASSPNRATGELFF. This rearrangement joins TRBV6-5 to TRBJ2-2; perhaps TRBD1 as D (6 bases). The CDR3 sequence is 14 residues long. CDR1 is MNHEY and CDR2 is SVGAGI in the germline V gene. Trimming cost V 5 bases and J 4 bases, with 11 bases left between them.

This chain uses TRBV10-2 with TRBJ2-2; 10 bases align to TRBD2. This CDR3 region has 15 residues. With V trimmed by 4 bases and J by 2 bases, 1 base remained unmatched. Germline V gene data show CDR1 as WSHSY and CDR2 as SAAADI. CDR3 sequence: CASSGTSGNTGELFF. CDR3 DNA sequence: TGCGCCAGCAGTGGGACTAGCGGAAACACCGGGGAGCTGTTTTTT.

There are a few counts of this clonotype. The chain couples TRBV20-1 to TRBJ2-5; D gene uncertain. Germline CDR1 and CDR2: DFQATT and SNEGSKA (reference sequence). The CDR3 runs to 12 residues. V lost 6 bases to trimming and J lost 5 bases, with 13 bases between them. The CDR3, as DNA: TGCAGTGCAAAACCACCCGCCGAGACCCAGTACTTC. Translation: CSAKPPAETQYF.

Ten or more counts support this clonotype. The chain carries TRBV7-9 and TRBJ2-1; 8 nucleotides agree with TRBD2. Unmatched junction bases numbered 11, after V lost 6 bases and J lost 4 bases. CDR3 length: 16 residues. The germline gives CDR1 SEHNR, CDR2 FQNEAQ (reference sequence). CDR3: CASSPRAGLEYNEQFF. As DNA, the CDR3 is TGTGCCAGCAGTCCCAGGGCGGGACTAGAGTACAATGAGCAGTTCTTC.

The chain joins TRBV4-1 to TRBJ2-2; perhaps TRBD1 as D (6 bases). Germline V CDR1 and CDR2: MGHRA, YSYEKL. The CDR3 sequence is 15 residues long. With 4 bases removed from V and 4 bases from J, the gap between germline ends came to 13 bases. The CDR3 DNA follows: TGCGCCAGCAGCCCTCGGGACACTCCCACCGGGGAGCTGTTTTTT. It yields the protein CASSPRDTPTGELFF.